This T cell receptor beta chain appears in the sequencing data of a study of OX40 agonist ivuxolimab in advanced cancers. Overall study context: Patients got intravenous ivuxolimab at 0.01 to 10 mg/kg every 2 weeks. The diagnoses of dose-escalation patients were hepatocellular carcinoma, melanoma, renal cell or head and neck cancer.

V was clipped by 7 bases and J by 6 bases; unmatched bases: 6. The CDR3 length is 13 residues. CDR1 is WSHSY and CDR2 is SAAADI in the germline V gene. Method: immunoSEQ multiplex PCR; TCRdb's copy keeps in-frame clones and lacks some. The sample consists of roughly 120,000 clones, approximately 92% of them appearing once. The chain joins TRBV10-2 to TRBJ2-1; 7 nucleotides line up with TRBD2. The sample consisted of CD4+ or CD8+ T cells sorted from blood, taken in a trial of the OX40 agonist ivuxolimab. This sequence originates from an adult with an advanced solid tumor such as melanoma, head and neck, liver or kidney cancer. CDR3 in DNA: TGCGCCAGCAAGAGCGGGGCCATCAATGAGCAGTTCTTC. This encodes CASKSGAINEQFF.